Presented here are 28 T cell receptor beta chains from one specimen sequenced in a study of T cells in Graves' hyperthyroidism and ophthalmopathy. RNA transcripts yielded amplified TCR beta CDR3 regions. Primed by the HTBI set, a first-round RT-PCR was run on the TCR CDR3. In TCRdb, the multiplex PCR reads were re-called with MiXCR into one record per CDR3 protein. The profile covers a few hundred thousand distinct CDR3 sequences, with 18% appearing a single time and less than 20% taken by the ten largest. Sequencing used blood. All receptors derive from a woman aged 40 to 50 with Graves' ophthalmopathy.

This clonotype was detected ten times or more. This rearrangement joins TRBV6-1 to TRBJ1-1; D perhaps matches TRBD1 (5 bases). Deletions cut 8 bases from V and 2 bases from J, with 9 bases between. The CDR3 sequence is 12 residues long. Germline V gene sequence: CDR1 MNHNS, CDR2 SASEGT. The CDR3 nucleotides are TGTGCCAGCGGGACCGACAACACTGAAGCTTTCTTT. Translating it yields CASGTDNTEAFF.

This clonotype was seen repeatedly, ten times or more. The genes are TRBV20-1 and TRBJ2-7; no firm D call. Trimming shortened V by 3 bases and J by 3 bases, and 12 bases separated the two germline ends. The CDR3 consists of 13 residues. The germline gives CDR1 DFQATT, CDR2 SNEGSKA (reference sequence). The CDR3 is CSARKIPDYEQYF. In DNA form, the CDR3 reads TGCAGTGCTAGGAAGATCCCGGACTACGAGCAGTACTTC.

This clonotype was observed many times. The chain joins TRBV12-3 or TRBV12-4 to TRBJ1-2; D is unclear. Trimming pared 6 bases from V and 1 base from J, leaving 15 bases between. This CDR3 contains 15 residues. The CDR3 DNA reads as TGTGCCAGCAGCCTATCGAGGTGGCTTAACTATGGCTACACCTTC. It is translated as CASSLSRWLNYGYTF.

The J gene is TRBJ2-5, the V gene TRBV20-1; D gene uncertain. The CDR3 is 12 amino acids. Per the germline V gene, CDR1 is DFQATT and CDR2 is SNEGSKA (reference sequence). V was trimmed by 0 bases and J by 5 bases, leaving 7 bases between them. CDR3 protein: CSARDFGETQYF. The CDR3 bases are TGCAGTGCTAGAGATTTTGGGGAGACCCAGTACTTC.

The rearrangement uses TRBV3-1 and TRBJ2-7, with no clear D. V lost 6 bases, J lost 9 bases, and 15 bases lay in between. Germline V gives CDR1 LGHDT, CDR2 YNNKEL (reference sequence). The CDR3 is made up of 12 amino acids. The CDR3: CASSLGLARQYF. The CDR3 DNA reads as TGTGCCAGCAGTCTGGGCCTCGCGCGGCAGTACTTC.

This clonotype was seen many times. V is TRBV27 and J is TRBJ2-2; TRBD2 agrees at 8 bases. The CDR3 sequence is 14 residues long. Germline values: CDR1 MNHEY, CDR2 SMNVEV (reference sequence). Trimming at V came to 3 bases and at J to 9 bases, leaving 6 bases not matched to a gene. The CDR3: CASSFSGRARELFF. CDR3 in DNA: TGTGCCAGCAGTTTCTCCGGGAGGGCCCGGGAGCTGTTTTTT.

A few counts support this clonotype. The J gene is TRBJ2-7, the V gene TRBV3-1, with D tentatively TRBD1 or TRBD2 (7 bases each). Germline CDR1 and CDR2: LGHDT and YNNKEL (reference sequence). The CDR3 totals 14 residues. V was trimmed by 4 bases and J by 3 bases, leaving 13 bases between them. The CDR3: CASSRGGQSYEQYF. CDR3 DNA: TGTGCCAGCAGCCGGGGGGGACAGAGCTACGAGCAGTACTTC.

The V and J genes are TRBV27 and TRBJ2-2, with 14 bases lining up with TRBD2. J gave up 8 bases and V 6 bases, and 8 bases lay outside the gene matches. CDR3 size: 16 residues. Germline V gives CDR1 MNHEY, CDR2 SMNVEV (reference sequence). The CDR3 sequence is CASSRRLAGGLGELFF. CDR3 DNA: TGTGCCAGCAGCCGCCGACTAGCGGGAGGGCTTGGGGAGCTGTTTTTT.

This clonotype was recorded a few times. J is TRBJ1-5 and V is TRBV19; tentative D call: TRBD1 (5 bases). CDR3 length: 14 residues. Trimming cost V 4 bases and J 3 bases, with 10 bases left between them. The germline CDR1 and CDR2 sequences are LNHDA and SQIVND (reference sequence). The CDR3: CASSTGHFNQPQHF. The DNA of the CDR3 is TGTGCCAGTAGTACGGGGCACTTCAATCAGCCCCAGCATTTT. Based on the CDR3 plus reference TRBV19 and TRBJ1-5, the full variable domain is DGGITQSPKYLFRKEGQNVTLSCEQNLNHDAMYWYRQDPGQGLRLIYYSQIVNDFQKGDIAEGYSVSREKKESFPLTVTSAQKNPTAFYLCASSTGHFNQPQHFGDGTRLSIL.

This chain joins TRBV12-3 or TRBV12-4 and TRBJ2-4, with a weak D call TRBD1 (5 bases). CDR3 length equals 13 residues. Trimming took off 5 bases at V and 8 bases at J, with 13 bases between the two ends. The CDR3 DNA reads as TGTGCCAGCAGTCGACAGATAGGGGACATTCAGTACTTC. Protein sequence: CASSRQIGDIQYF.

This clonotype was counted many times. This CDR3 reads CASSYTEEDGAYEQYF. CDR3 nucleotides: TGTGCCAGCAGTTACACGGAAGAAGACGGGGCCTACGAGCAGTACTTC. The chain has TRBV6-2 or TRBV6-3 and TRBJ2-7; D is possibly TRBD2 (5 bases). The V end lost 2 bases, the J end lost 2 bases, and 16 bases lay between the germline ends. In germline, CDR1 is MNHEY, CDR2 SVGEGT. There are 16 residues in the CDR3.

Many counts were recorded for this clonotype. V gene TRBV5-1 combines with J gene TRBJ2-7; TRBD1 might be the D (5 bases). V was pared by 0 bases and J by 3 bases, with 13 bases between. Germline V gene data show CDR1 as SGHRS and CDR2 as YFSETQ. This CDR3 spans 15 amino acids. The CDR3 protein is CASSLGVRAYYEQYF. In DNA form, the CDR3 reads TGCGCCAGCAGCTTGGGAGTCAGGGCGTACTACGAGCAGTACTTC.

Turning to this clonotype: Just one base apart from a much larger clone, this may be a read error. Lacking the conserved final phenylalanine or tryptophan, this CDR3 likely reflects a read error. The chain links TRBV7-2 to TRBJ2-6; the D is unclear. The germline V gene encodes CDR1 SGHTA and CDR2 FQGNSA. Trimming cost V 8 bases and J 2 bases, with 7 bases left between them. This CDR3 has 13 amino acids. The CDR3 reads CASGNTGANVLTL. The CDR3 DNA reads as TGTGCCAGCGGTAATACTGGGGCCAACGTCCTGACTCTC.

This clonotype occurred many times. The rearrangement links TRBV4-3 to TRBJ2-7, with D maybe TRBD2 (7 bases). V was clipped by 0 bases and J by 2 bases, with 14 bases between them. Per germline, CDR1 LGHNA and CDR2 YSLEER. The CDR3 loop spans 16 amino acids. CDR3: CASSQDLGGGAYEQYF. In DNA form, the CDR3 reads TGCGCCAGCAGCCAAGATCTAGGGGGGGGGGCCTACGAGCAGTACTTC.

This clonotype was counted ten times or more. J is TRBJ2-7 and V is TRBV20-1, with D perhaps TRBD1 or TRBD2 (6 bases each). There are 14 residues in the CDR3. CDR1 is DFQATT and CDR2 is SNEGSKA in the germline V gene (reference sequence). The ends were cut back, 3 bases at V and 6 bases at J, with 18 bases in the middle. The CDR3 here is CSASPTGRSGEQYF. The DNA for the CDR3 is TGCAGTGCTAGCCCTACAGGGAGGTCTGGCGAGCAGTACTTC.

This clonotype was observed at least ten times. CDR3 region: CASSYHRTGYSGNTIYF. Written as DNA, the CDR3 is TGTGCCAGCAGTTACCACCGGACAGGATACTCTGGAAACACCATATATTTT. This chain links TRBV6-5 with TRBJ1-3; TRBD1 matches at 7 bases. CDR1 is MNHEY and CDR2 is SVGAGI in the germline V gene. J was trimmed by 0 bases and V by 2 bases; bases with no gene match: 7. The CDR3 covers 17 residues.

This clonotype came up many times. The J gene is TRBJ2-2, the V gene TRBV7-9; D gene uncertain. The germline V gene encodes CDR1 SEHNR and CDR2 FQNEAQ (reference sequence). The CDR3 has 14 amino acids. V lost 10 bases to trimming and J lost 0 bases, with 12 bases between them. The CDR3 protein is CAIADISNTGELFF. As DNA, the CDR3 is TGTGCCATCGCAGACATTTCGAACACCGGGGAGCTGTTTTTT.

This clonotype was seen only a few times. The rearrangement links TRBV6-1 to TRBJ2-2; D is ambiguous. The CDR3 covers 14 residues. V lost 4 bases and J 0 bases, leaving 6 bases between the germline ends. The germline CDR1 and CDR2 sequences are MNHNS and SASEGT. The CDR3 coding sequence is TGTGCCAGCAGTGTCACAACGAACACCGGGGAGCTGTTTTTT. Protein product: CASSVTTNTGELFF.

This clonotype showed up just a few times. The chain joins TRBV15 to TRBJ2-5; the D gene is possibly TRBD2 (7 bases). CDR3 length equals 16 residues. Trimming took off 0 bases at V and 6 bases at J, with 17 bases between the two ends. From germline, CDR1 is LNHNV and CDR2 YYDKDF (reference sequence). CDR3 residues: CATSRDRGGSGQTQYF. The CDR3 DNA reads as TGTGCCACCAGCAGAGATAGGGGGGGGAGTGGGCAGACCCAGTACTTC.

The rearrangement uses TRBV11-1 and TRBJ2-2; 10 nucleotides agree with TRBD1. The CDR3 spans 16 residues. CDR1 is SGHAT, CDR2 FQDESV, per germline (reference sequence). J lost 7 bases, V lost 6 bases, and 11 bases had no gene match. CDR3 protein: CASSSPRQGADGELFF. The DNA for the CDR3 is TGTGCCAGCAGTTCTCCTAGACAGGGGGCTGACGGGGAGCTGTTTTTT.

The rearrangement joins TRBV12-3 or TRBV12-4 to TRBJ2-4, with a weak D call TRBD1 (5 bases). V lost 5 bases to trimming and J lost 1 base, with 12 bases between them. The CDR3 length is 15 residues. The CDR3 here is CASSIWGKAKNIQYF. Written as DNA, the CDR3 is TGTGCCAGCAGTATATGGGGCAAGGCCAAAAACATTCAGTACTTC.

This clonotype was observed many times. The rearrangement uses TRBV27 and TRBJ1-5, with 7 bases matching TRBD1. Germline assignment: CDR1 MNHEY and CDR2 SMNVEV (reference sequence). The CDR3 is 17 residues long. The ends lost 5 bases at V and 4 bases at J; junction bases unmatched: 14. The DNA of the CDR3 is TGTGCCAGCAGTGTGAACCGGGACAGTTGGATTAATCAGCCCCAGCATTTT. Protein: CASSVNRDSWINQPQHF.

This clonotype was detected ten times or more. The rearrangement uses TRBV27 and TRBJ1-2, with D perhaps TRBD1 (5 bases). The CDR3 has 14 residues. V lost 3 bases and J lost 3, with 11 bases in between. Germline lookup yields CDR1 MNHEY and CDR2 SMNVEV (reference sequence). This CDR3 is CASSFSWGDYGYTF. As DNA, the CDR3 is TGTGCCAGCAGTTTCAGTTGGGGGGACTATGGCTACACCTTC.

Concerning this clonotype itself: The junction and the germline gene differ at one end; a read error may be behind it. The J gene is TRBJ1-2, the V gene TRBV6-1, with D possibly being TRBD1 (5 bases). This CDR3 spans 15 amino acids. Looked up from germline, CDR1 is MNHNS and CDR2 is SASEGT. This CDR3 is CASNEGTSGNYGYTF. The CDR3 DNA is TGTGCCAGCAATGAAGGGACCAGCGGGAACTATGGCTACACCTTC.

The DNA of the CDR3 is TGTGCCAGCAGCCAAGGGCATAGGGGGCAGGACATTCAGTACTTC. Translation: CASSQGHRGQDIQYF. The chain joins TRBV4-2 to TRBJ2-4, with 7 nucleotides matching TRBD1. Per the germline V gene, CDR1 is LGHNA and CDR2 is YNFKEQ. The CDR3 covers 15 residues. Losses at the gene ends were 1 base for V and 8 bases for J; bases not matched to a gene: 8.

This clonotype showed up many times. The J gene is TRBJ1-2, the V gene TRBV25-1, with D perhaps TRBD1 (6 bases). There are 14 residues in the CDR3. Deletions cut 2 bases from V and 3 bases from J, with 10 bases between. CDR1 MGHDK and CDR2 SYGVNS come from the germline V gene. The CDR3 spells CASSETDRYYGYTF. DNA of the CDR3: TGTGCCAGCAGTGAAACCGACAGGTACTATGGCTACACCTTC.

This sequence joins TRBV7-1 and TRBJ2-2, with 11 bases matching TRBD2. TRBV7-1 is flagged as an ORF with uncertain function. The ends lost 1 base at V and 6 bases at J; junction bases unmatched: 13. CDR3 size: 19 residues. Written as DNA, the CDR3 is TGTGCCAGCAGCTCAGTAGCGGGAGGGCCTGTGGTCTCCGCCGGGGAGCTGTTTTTT. Amino acid sequence: CASSSVAGGPVVSAGELFF.

This clonotype was detected many times. This rearrangement joins TRBV6-5 to TRBJ2-5; 10 bases line up with TRBD1. This CDR3 is built from 16 residues. V lost 4 bases and J lost 5; bases outside the gene matches: 10. Looked up from germline, CDR1 is MNHEY and CDR2 is SVGAGI. CDR3 sequence: CASSLSTGGVSETQYF. DNA of the CDR3: TGTGCCAGCAGTTTATCGACAGGGGGCGTTTCGGAGACCCAGTACTTC.